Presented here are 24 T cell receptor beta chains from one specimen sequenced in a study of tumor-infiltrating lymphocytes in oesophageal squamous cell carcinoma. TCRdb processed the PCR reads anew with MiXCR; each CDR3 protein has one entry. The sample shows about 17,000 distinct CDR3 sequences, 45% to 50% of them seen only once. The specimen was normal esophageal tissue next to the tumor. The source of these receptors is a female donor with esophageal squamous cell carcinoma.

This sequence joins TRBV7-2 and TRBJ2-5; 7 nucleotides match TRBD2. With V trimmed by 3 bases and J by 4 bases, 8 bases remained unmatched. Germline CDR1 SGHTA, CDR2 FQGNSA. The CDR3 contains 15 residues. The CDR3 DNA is TGTGCCAGCAGCTTGAACGGGGGGATGCGAGAGACCCAGTACTTC. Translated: CASSLNGGMRETQYF.

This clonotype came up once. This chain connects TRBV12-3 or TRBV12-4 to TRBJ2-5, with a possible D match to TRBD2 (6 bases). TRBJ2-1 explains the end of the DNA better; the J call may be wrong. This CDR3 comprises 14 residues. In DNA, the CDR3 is TGTGCCAGCAGTGACCGGGACGGGGGCAATGAGCAGTTCTTC. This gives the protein CASSDRDGGNEQFF.

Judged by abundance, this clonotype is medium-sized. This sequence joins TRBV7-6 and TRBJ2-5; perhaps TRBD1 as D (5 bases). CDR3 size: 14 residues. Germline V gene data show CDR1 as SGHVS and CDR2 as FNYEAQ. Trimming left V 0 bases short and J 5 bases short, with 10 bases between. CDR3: CASSLAAGSETQYF. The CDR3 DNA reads TGTGCCAGCAGCTTAGCGGCAGGGTCGGAGACCCAGTACTTC.

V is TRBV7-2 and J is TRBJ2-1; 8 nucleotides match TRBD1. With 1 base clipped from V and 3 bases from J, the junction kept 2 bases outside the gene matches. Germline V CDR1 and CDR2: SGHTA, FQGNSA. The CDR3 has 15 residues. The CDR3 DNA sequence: TGTGCCAGCAGCTTAGAACAGGGGGACTACAATGAGCAGTTCTTC. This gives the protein CASSLEQGDYNEQFF.

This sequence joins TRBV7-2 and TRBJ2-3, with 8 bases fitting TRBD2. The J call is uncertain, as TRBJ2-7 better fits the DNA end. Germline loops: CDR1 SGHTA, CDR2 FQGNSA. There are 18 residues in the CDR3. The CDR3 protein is CASSPRGPGAGVSYEQYF. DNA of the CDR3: TGTGCCAGCAGCCCTAGGGGCCCAGGAGCGGGAGTGTCCTACGAGCAGTACTTC.

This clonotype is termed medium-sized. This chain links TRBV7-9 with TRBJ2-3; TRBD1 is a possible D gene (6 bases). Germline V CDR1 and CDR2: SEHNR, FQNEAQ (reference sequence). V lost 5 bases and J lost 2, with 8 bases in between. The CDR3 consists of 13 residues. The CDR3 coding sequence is TGTGCCAGCAGCGGGGGCTACACAGATACGCAGTATTTT. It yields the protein CASSGGYTDTQYF.

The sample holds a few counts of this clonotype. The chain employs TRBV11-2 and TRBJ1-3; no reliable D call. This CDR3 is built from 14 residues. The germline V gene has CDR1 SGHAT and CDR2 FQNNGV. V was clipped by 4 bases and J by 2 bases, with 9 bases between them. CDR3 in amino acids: CASSSASAGNTIYF. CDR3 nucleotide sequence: TGTGCCAGCAGCTCCGCTAGCGCTGGAAACACCATATATTTT.

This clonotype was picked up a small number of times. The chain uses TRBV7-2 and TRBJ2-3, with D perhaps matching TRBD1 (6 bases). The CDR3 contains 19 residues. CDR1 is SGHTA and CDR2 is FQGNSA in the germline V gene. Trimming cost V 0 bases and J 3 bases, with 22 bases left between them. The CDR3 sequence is CASSLAQRNLAGATDTQYF. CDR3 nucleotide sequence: TGTGCCAGCAGCTTAGCACAAAGGAACTTGGCAGGGGCAACAGATACGCAGTATTTT.

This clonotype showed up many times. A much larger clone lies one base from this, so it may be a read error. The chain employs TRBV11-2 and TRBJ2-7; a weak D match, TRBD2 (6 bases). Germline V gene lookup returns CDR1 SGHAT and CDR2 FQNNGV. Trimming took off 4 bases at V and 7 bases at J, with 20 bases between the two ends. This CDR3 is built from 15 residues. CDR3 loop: CASSSGLTIYNEQYF. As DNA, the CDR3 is TGTGCCAGCAGCTCCGGACTAACTATATACAATGAGCAGTACTTC.

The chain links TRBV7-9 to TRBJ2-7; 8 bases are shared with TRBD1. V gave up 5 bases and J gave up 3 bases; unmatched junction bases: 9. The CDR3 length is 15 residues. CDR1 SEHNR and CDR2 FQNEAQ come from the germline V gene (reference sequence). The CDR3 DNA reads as TGTGCCAGCAGCCCGGGACAGGTTAAGGGCTACGAGCAGTACTTC. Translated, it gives CASSPGQVKGYEQYF.

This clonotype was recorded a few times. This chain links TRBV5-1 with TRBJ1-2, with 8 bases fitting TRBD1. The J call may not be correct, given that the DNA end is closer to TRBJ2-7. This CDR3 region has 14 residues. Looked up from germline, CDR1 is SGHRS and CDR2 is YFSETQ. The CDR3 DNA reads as TGCGCCAGCAGCCCCCGACAGGGGCCCTACGAGCAGTACTTC. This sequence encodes CASSPRQGPYEQYF.

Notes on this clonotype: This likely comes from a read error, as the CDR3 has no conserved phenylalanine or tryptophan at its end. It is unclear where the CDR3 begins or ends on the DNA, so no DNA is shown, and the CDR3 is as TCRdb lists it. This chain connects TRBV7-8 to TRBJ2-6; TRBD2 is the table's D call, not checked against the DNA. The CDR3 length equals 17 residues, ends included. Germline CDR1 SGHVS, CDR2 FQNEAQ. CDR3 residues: CASSYRAGIQETQYFGA.

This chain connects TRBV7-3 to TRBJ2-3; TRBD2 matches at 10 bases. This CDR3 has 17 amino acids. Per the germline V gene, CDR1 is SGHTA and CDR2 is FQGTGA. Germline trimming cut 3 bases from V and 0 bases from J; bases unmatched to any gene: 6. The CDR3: CASSFVAGGTSTDTQYF. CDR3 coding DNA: TGTGCCAGCAGCTTTGTAGCGGGGGGCACTAGCACAGATACGCAGTATTTT.

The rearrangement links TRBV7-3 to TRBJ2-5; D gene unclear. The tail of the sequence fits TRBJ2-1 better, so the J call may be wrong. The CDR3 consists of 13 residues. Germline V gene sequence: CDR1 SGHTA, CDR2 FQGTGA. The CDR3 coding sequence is TGTGCCAGCAGCTTCTTCCCATACAATGAGCAGTTCTTC. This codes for CASSFFPYNEQFF.

The CDR3 region is CASSLLPEEQYF. In DNA, the CDR3 is TGTGCCAGCAGCTTATTGCCCGAGGAGCAGTACTTC. The chain couples TRBV11-1 to TRBJ2-1; no clear D gene. The J call is in doubt because the DNA end fits TRBJ2-7 better. The CDR3 covers 12 residues. Germline CDR1 and CDR2: SGHAT and FQDESV (reference sequence).

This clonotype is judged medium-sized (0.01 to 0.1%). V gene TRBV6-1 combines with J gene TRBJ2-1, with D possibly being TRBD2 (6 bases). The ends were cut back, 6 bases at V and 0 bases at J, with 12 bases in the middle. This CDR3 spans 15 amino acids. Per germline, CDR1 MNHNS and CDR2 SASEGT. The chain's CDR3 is CASRKGRSSYNEQFF. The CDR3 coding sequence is TGTGCCAGCAGGAAGGGGAGGAGCTCCTACAATGAGCAGTTCTTC.

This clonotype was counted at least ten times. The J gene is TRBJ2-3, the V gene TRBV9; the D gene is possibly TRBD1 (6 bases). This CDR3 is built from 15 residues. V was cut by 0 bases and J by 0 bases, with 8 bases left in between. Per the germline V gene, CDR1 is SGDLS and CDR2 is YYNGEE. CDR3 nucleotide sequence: TGTGCCAGCAGCGTAGGGACAGTTAGCACAGATACGCAGTATTTT. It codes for CASSVGTVSTDTQYF.

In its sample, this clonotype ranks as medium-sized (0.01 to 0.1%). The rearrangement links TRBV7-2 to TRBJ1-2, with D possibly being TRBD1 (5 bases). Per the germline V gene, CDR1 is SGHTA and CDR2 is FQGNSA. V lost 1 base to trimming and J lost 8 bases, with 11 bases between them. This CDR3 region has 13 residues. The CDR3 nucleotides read TGTGCCAGCAGCTTAGGGGGGAGGAGGGGCTACACCTTC. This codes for CASSLGGRRGYTF.

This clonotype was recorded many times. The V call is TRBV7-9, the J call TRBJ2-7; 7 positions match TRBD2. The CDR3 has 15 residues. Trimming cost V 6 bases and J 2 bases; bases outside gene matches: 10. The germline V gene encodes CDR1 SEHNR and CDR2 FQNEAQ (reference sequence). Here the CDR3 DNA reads TGTGCCAGCAGAGCGGGGCAGGGAAGGACCTACGAGCAGTACTTC. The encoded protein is CASRAGQGRTYEQYF.

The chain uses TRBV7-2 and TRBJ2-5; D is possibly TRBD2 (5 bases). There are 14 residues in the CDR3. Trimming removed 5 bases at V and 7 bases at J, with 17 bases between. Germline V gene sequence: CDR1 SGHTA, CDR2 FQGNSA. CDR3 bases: TGTGCCAGCAGCGTGACCCCAGGAGGTGTGACCCAGTACTTC. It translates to CASSVTPGGVTQYF.

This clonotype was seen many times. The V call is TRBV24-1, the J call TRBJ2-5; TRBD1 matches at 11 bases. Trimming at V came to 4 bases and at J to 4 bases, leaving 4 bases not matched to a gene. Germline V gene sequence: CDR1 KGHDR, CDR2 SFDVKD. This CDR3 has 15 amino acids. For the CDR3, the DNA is TGTGCCACCAGTGAAACCGGGACAGGGGGAGAGACCCAGTACTTC. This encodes CATSETGTGGETQYF.

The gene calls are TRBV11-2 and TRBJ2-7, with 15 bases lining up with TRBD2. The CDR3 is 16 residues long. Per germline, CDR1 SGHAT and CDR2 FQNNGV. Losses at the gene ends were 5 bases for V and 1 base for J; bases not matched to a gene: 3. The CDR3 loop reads CASSPGTSGRSYEQYF. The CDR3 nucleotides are TGTGCCAGCAGCCCCGGGACTAGCGGGAGGTCCTACGAGCAGTACTTC.

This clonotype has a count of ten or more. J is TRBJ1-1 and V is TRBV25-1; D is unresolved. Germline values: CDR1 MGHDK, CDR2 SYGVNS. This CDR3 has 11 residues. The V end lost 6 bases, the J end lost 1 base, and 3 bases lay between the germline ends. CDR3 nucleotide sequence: TGTGCCAGCAGGAGGAACACTGAAGCTTTCTTT. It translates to CASRRNTEAFF.

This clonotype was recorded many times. CDR3 in amino acids: CASSGLRGVYGYTF. The DNA for the CDR3 is TGTGCCAGCAGCGGCCTCCGGGGTGTCTATGGCTACACCTTC. This chain connects TRBV2 to TRBJ1-2; D gene unclear. The CDR3 is 14 amino acids. CDR1 and CDR2 from the germline V gene are SNHLY and FYNNEI. Trimming removed 6 bases from V and 4 bases from J, with 15 bases in between.